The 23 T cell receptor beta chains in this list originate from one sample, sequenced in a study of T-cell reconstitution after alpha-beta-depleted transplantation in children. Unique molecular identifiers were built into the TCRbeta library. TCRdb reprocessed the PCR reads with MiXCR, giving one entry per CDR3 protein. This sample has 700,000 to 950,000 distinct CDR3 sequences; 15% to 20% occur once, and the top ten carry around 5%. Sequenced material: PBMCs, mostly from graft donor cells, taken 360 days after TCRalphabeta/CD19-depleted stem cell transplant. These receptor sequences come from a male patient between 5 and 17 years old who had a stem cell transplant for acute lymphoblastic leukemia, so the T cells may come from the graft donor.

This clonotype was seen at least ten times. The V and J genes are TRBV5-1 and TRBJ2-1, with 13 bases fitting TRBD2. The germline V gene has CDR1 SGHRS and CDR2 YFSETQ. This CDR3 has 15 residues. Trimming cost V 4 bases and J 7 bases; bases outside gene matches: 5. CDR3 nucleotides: TGCGCCAGCAGCACTAGCGGGAGGGCCGGGAATGAGCAGTTCTTC. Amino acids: CASSTSGRAGNEQFF.

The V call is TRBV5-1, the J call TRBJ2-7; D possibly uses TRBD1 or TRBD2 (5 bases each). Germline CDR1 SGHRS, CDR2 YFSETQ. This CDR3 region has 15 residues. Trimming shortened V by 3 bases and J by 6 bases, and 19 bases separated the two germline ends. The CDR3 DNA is TGCGCCAGCAGCTCAATGAGGGGATGGGGCCGCGAGCAGTACTTC. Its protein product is CASSSMRGWGREQYF.

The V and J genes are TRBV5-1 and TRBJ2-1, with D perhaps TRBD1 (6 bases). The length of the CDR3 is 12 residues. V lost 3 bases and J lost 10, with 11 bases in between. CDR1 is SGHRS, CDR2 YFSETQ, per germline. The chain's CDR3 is CASSYHRVEQFF. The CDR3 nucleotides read TGCGCCAGCAGCTACCACAGGGTAGAGCAGTTCTTC.

Here the CDR3 reads CSARDRLSGSKGYEQYF. CDR3 DNA sequence: TGCAGTGCTAGAGATCGTTTAAGCGGGAGTAAAGGCTACGAGCAGTACTTC. The genes are TRBV20-1 and TRBJ2-7; 8 positions match TRBD2. Germline-derived CDR1 and CDR2 are DFQATT and SNEGSKA (reference sequence). The CDR3 sequence is 17 residues long. The junction had 13 bases not matched to a gene; V was cut back by 0 bases and J by 3 bases.

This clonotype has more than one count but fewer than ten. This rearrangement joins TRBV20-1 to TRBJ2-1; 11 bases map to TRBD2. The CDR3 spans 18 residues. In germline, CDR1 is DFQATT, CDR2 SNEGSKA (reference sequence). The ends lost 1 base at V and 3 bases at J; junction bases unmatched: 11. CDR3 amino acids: CSARVWASGRRNYNEQFF. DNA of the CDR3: TGCAGTGCTAGAGTATGGGCTAGCGGGAGGAGGAACTACAATGAGCAGTTCTTC.

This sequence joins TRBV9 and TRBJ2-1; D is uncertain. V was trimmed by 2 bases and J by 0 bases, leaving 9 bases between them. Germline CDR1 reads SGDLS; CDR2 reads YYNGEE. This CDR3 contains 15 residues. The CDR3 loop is CASSVYDSSYNEQFF. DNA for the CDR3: TGTGCCAGCAGCGTGTATGATAGCTCCTACAATGAGCAGTTCTTC. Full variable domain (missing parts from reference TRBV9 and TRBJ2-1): DSGVTQTPKHLITATGQRVTLRCSPRSGDLSVYWYQQSLDQGLQFLIQYYNGEERAKGNILERFSAQQFPDLHSELNLSSLELGDSALYFCASSVYDSSYNEQFFGPGTRLTVL.

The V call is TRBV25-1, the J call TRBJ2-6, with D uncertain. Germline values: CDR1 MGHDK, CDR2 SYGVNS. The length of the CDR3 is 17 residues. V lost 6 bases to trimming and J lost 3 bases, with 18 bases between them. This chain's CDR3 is CASSLDRRVGGANVLTF. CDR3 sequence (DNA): TGTGCCAGCAGCCTCGATAGAAGAGTTGGTGGGGCCAACGTCCTGACTTTC. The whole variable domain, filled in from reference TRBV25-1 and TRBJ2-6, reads EADIYQTPRYLVIGTGKKITLECSQTMGHDKMYWYQQDPGMELHLIHYSYGVNSTEKGDLSSESTVSRIRTEHFPLTLESARPSHTSQYLCASSLDRRVGGANVLTFGAGSRLTVL.

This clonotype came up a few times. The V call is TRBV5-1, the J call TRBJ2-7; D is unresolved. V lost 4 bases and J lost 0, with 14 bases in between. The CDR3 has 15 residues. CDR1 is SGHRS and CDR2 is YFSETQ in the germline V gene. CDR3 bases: TGCGCCAGCAGCCCCGGACGGTCTACCTCCTACGAGCAGTACTTC. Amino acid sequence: CASSPGRSTSYEQYF.

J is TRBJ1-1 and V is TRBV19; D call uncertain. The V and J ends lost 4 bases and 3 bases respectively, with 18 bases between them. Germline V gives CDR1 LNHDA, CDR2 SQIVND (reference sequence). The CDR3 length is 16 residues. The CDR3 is CASSTRNKYPDTEAFF. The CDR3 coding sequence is TGTGCCAGTAGTACCCGAAATAAGTACCCAGACACTGAAGCTTTCTTT.

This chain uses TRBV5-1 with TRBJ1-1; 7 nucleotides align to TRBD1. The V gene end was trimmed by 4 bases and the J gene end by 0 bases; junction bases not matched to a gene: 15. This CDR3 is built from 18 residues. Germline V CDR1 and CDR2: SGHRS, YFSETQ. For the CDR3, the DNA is TGCGCCAGCAGCCGTAGCCCACAGGGGACCCCCATGAACACTGAAGCTTTCTTT. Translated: CASSRSPQGTPMNTEAFF.

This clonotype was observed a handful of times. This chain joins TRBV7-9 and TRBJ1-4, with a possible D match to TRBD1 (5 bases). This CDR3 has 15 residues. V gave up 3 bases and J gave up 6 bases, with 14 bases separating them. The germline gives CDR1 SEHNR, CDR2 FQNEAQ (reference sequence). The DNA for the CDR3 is TGTGCCAGCAGCTTCCTGGACAAACTCGATGAAAAACTGTTTTTT. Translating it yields CASSFLDKLDEKLFF.

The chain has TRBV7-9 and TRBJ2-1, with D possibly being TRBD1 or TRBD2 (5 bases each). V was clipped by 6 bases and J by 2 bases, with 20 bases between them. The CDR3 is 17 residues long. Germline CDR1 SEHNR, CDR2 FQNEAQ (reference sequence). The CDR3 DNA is TGTGCCAGCAGTAAACCGGGGCCGACCTTCCCCTACAATGAGCAGTTCTTC. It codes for CASSKPGPTFPYNEQFF.

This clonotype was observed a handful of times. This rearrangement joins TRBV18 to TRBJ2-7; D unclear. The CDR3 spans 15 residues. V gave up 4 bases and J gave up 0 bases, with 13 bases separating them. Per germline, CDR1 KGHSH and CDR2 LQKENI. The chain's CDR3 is CASSRAQTGSYEQYF. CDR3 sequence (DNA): TGTGCCAGCTCACGAGCGCAAACGGGCTCCTACGAGCAGTACTTC.

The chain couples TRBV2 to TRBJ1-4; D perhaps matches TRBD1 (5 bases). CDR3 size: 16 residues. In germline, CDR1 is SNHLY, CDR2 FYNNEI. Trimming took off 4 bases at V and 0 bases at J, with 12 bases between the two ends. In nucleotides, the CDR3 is TGTGCCAGCAGTGCTACAGGATCTGCAACTAATGAAAAACTGTTTTTT. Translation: CASSATGSATNEKLFF.

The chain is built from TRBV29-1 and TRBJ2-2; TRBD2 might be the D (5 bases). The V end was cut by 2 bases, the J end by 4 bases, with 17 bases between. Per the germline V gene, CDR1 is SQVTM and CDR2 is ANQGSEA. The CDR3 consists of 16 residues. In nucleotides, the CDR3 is TGCAGCGTTGAAAAACCCAAAACGGCGGGCACCGGGGAGCTGTTTTTT. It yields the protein CSVEKPKTAGTGELFF.

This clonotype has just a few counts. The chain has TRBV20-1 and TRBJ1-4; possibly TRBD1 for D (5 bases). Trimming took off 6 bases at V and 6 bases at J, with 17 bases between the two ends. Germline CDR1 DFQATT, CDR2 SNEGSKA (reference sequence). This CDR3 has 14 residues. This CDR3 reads CSAWTAGGDEKLFF. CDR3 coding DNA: TGCAGTGCATGGACGGCGGGGGGAGATGAAAAACTGTTTTTT.

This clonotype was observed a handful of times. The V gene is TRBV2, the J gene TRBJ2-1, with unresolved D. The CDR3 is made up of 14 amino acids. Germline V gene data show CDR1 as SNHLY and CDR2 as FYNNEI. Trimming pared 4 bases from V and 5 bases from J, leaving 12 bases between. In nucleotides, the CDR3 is TGTGCCAGCAGTGTTCCGTCCGTTAACAATGAGCAGTTCTTC. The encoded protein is CASSVPSVNNEQFF.

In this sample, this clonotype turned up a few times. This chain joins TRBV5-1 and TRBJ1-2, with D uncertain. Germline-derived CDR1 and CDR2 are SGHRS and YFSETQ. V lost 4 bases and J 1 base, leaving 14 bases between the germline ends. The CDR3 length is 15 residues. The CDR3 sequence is CASSRGEIRNYGYTF. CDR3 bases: TGCGCCAGCAGCCGTGGGGAGATACGTAACTATGGCTACACCTTC.

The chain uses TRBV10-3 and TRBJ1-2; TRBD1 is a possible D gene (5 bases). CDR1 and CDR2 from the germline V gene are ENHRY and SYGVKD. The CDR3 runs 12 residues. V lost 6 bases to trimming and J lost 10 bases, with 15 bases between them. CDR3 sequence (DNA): TGTGCCATCAGATCCCAGGGTGAGGACTACACCTTC. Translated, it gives CAIRSQGEDYTF.

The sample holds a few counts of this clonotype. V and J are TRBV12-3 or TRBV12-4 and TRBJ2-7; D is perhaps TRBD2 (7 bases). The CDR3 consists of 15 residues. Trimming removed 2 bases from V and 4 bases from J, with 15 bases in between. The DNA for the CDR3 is TGTGCCAGCAGTTTAAACCGGGGGGCGATTTACGAGCAGTACTTC. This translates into CASSLNRGAIYEQYF.

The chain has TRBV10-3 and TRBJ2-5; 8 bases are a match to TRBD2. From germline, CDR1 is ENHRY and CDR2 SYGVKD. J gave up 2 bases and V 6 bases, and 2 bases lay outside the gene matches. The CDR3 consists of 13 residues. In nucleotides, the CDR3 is TGTGCCATCAGCGGGACTAGACAAGAGACCCAGTACTTC. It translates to CAISGTRQETQYF.

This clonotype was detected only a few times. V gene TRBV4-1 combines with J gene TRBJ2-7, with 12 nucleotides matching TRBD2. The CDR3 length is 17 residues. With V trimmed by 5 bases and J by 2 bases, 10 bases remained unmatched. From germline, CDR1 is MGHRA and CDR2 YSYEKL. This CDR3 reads CASSKQLAGGRTYEQYF. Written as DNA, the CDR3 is TGCGCCAGCAGCAAACAACTAGCGGGAGGCCGAACCTACGAGCAGTACTTC.

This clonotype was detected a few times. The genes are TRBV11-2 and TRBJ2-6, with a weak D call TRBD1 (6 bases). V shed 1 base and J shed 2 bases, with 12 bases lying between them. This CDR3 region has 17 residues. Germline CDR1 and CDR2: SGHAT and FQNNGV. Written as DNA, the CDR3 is TGTGCCAGCAGCTTAGTCGGCAGGGGCGCTGGGGCCAACGTCCTGACTTTC. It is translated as CASSLVGRGAGANVLTF.